These 2 T cell receptor beta chains originate from one sample sequenced in a study of shared clonotypes between healthy human individuals. Generated by immunoSEQ multiplex PCR, the TCRdb table keeps only in-frame clones and is missing some. The sample has over a million clones, roughly 96% seen once. Sequencing was done on a sample of naive CD4+ T cells sorted from blood. Subset noted: CD45RA+ positively selected. All receptors derive from a man aged 25 to 40 in good health.

The chain joins TRBV7-9 to TRBJ2-7; 7 positions agree with TRBD2. The junction had 8 bases not matched to a gene; V was cut back by 2 bases and J by 4 bases. This CDR3 has 15 amino acids. CDR1 and CDR2 (germline): SEHNR, FQNEAQ (reference sequence). The CDR3 loop is CASSLLGGSEYEQYF. The CDR3 DNA reads TGTGCCAGCAGCTTACTTGGCGGGAGCGAATACGAGCAGTACTTC.

This clone was seen only once. The chain links TRBV5-1 to TRBJ1-4; 8 positions match TRBD1. Germline V CDR1 and CDR2: SGHRS, YFSETQ. V lost 4 bases to trimming and J lost 8 bases; unmatched junction nucleotides: 7. This CDR3 comprises 14 residues. CDR3 amino acids: CASSPTGAREKLFF. The CDR3 bases are TGCGCCAGCAGCCCGACAGGGGCCCGGGAAAAACTGTTTTTT.